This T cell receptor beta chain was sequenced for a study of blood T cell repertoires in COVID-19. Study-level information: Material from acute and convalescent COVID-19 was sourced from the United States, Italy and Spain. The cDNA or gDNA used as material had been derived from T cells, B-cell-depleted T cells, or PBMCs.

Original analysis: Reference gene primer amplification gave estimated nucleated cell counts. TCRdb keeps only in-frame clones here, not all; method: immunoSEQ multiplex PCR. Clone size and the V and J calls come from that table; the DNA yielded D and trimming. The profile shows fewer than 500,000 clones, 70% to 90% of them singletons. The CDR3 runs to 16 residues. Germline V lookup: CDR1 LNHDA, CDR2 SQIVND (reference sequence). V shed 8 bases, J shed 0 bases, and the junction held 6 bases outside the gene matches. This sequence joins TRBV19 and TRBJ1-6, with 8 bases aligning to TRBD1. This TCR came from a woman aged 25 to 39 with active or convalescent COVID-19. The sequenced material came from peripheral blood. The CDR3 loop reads CASGWTGSSYNSPLHF. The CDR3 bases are TGTGCCAGTGGGTGGACAGGGAGCTCCTATAATTCACCCCTCCACTTT.